This TCR beta chain was captured in a study of blood T cell repertoires in COVID-19. Across the study: PBMCs, B-cell-depleted T cells, or T cells provided the cDNA or gDNA that made up the material.

Original processing notes: Amplifying reference gene primers gave estimates of nucleated cell counts. The table came from immunoSEQ multiplex PCR; TCRdb's copy has only in-frame clones and leaves some out. Clone size and the V and J calls come from that table; the DNA yielded D and trimming. Among about 81,000 clones listed, almost 90% were seen once. The sample taken for sequencing was peripheral blood. This receptor was obtained from a woman aged 80 or over with acute or convalescent COVID-19.

The CDR3 DNA sequence: TGCGCCAGCAGCTTGGAGGGACAGGGGAATTCACCCCTCCACTTT. Its protein product is CASSLEGQGNSPLHF. The chain links TRBV5-1 to TRBJ1-6, with 10 bases matching TRBD1. The CDR3 spans 15 residues. Trimming cost V 0 bases and J 7 bases; bases outside gene matches: 1. Germline V gives CDR1 SGHRS, CDR2 YFSETQ.